Included here is one T cell receptor beta chain sequence, with context. V dropped 4 bases and J dropped 7 bases, with 19 bases sitting between them. The CDR3 has 15 residues. Germline lookup yields CDR1 MNHEY and CDR2 SMNVEV (reference sequence). These data belong to a study of blood T cell repertoires in COVID-19. Authors' processing steps: Nucleated cell counts were estimated from reference gene primer amplification. The protocol was immunoSEQ multiplex PCR, while the TCRdb copy is restricted to in-frame clones and leaves out a portion. V and J calls and clone size are as listed in that table; D and trimming were resolved from the DNA. Here the sample spans 130,000 to 150,000 clones, more than 65% being singletons.

This rearrangement joins TRBV27 to TRBJ1-1, with D tentatively TRBD1 (5 bases). Sequencing was performed on peripheral blood. This TCR was recovered from an older man with acute or convalescent COVID-19. The CDR3 DNA reads TGTGCCAGCAGTTACGGGCGGGGGGGAGAGGGTGAAGCTTTCTTT. Protein product: CASSYGRGGEGEAFF.